The 7 T cell receptor beta chains reported below all come from one sample, sequenced in a study of T-cell memory formation after mild COVID-19. TCRdb called the 5' RACE reads again in MiXCR, with one record for every CDR3 protein. The data hold around 62,000 distinct CDR3 sequences, with roughly a quarter observed a single time. Material for sequencing was PBMCs or a T cell subset sorted from them (not recorded which). The receptors stem from a man aged 18 to 30 who had mild COVID-19 (a few samples of this study predate the infection). Cell type and time point are not known.

V gene TRBV28 combines with J gene TRBJ2-7; D uncertain. The length of the CDR3 is 12 residues. V gave up 6 bases and J gave up 1 base, with 7 bases separating them. CDR1 MDHEN and CDR2 SYDVKM come from the germline V gene. The CDR3 region is CASSAVSYEQYV. DNA of the CDR3: TGTGCCAGCAGCGCCGTATCCTACGAGCAGTACGTC.

The chain links TRBV6-2 or TRBV6-3 to TRBJ2-3, with 11 bases aligning to TRBD1. In germline, CDR1 is MNHEY, CDR2 SVGEGT. The CDR3 is 15 residues long. Trimming took 4 bases from V and 3 from J; bases not matched to a gene: 3. Here the CDR3 DNA reads TGTGCCAGCAGTTCCGGACAGGGGGCTACAGATACGCAGTATTTT. It encodes CASSSGQGATDTQYF.

This clonotype was seen a handful of times. This chain joins TRBV7-9 and TRBJ2-1; possible D gene TRBD2, 6 bases. The V and J ends lost 6 bases and 9 bases respectively, with 15 bases between them. The CDR3 contains 13 residues. Germline V gives CDR1 SEHNR, CDR2 FQNEAQ (reference sequence). The CDR3 protein is CASRSGERSEQFF. DNA of the CDR3: TGTGCCAGCAGATCGGGGGAGAGGAGTGAGCAGTTCTTC.

The rearrangement links TRBV4-1 to TRBJ2-1, with D uncertain. Trimming pared 0 bases from V and 5 bases from J, leaving 8 bases between. The CDR3 is 14 amino acids. Looked up from germline, CDR1 is MGHRA and CDR2 is YSYEKL. CDR3 coding DNA: TGCGCCAGCAGCCAAGAGGCTGCCAACAATGAGCAGTTCTTC. Its translation: CASSQEAANNEQFF.

This clonotype was counted a few times. The V gene is TRBV2, the J gene TRBJ2-7, with TRBD2 matching 8 bases. The length of the CDR3 is 13 residues. CDR1 SNHLY and CDR2 FYNNEI come from the germline V gene. With 7 bases clipped from V and 1 base from J, the junction kept 3 bases outside the gene matches. The DNA of the CDR3 is TGTGCCAGCAACGGCGGGGGGTCCTACGAGCAGTACTTC. It codes for CASNGGGSYEQYF. The entire variable domain, with the rest obtained from reference TRBV2 and TRBJ2-7, is as follows: EPEVTQTPSHQVTQMGQEVILRCVPISNHLYFYWYRQILGQKVEFLVSFYNNEISEKSEIFDDQFSVERPDGSNFTLKIRSTKLEDSAMYFCASNGGGSYEQYFGPGTRLTVT.

The rearrangement joins TRBV4-1 to TRBJ1-6, with 9 bases aligning to TRBD1. Germline V gene data show CDR1 as MGHRA and CDR2 as YSYEKL. The ends lost 4 bases at V and 8 bases at J; junction bases unmatched: 9. CDR3 size: 16 residues. CDR3 in DNA: TGCGCCAGCAGCCCAATTTCCGGGACAGGGCATTCACCCCTCCACTTT. As protein: CASSPISGTGHSPLHF.

This clonotype was counted a few times. DNA for the CDR3: TGCGCCAGCAGCCACGGGACAGGAGTAGAAGAGACCCAGTACTTC. This translates into CASSHGTGVEETQYF. The genes are TRBV4-3 and TRBJ2-5; 8 bases are shared with TRBD1. Trimming cost V 3 bases and J 3 bases; bases outside gene matches: 6. Per germline, CDR1 LGHNA and CDR2 YSLEER. The CDR3 extends over 15 amino acids.